A selection of T cell receptor beta chains follows, all from one sample in a study of cytomegalovirus exposure and HLA in healthy donors. Sequencing was performed with immunoSEQ multiplex PCR; in TCRdb, only in-frame clones are kept and a portion is missing. The repertoire includes 180,000 or so clones, under 80% of them detected once, and 2% to 2.5% sits in the top ten. Sequencing used PBMCs. The receptor source for this set is a woman between 25 and 40 years old in good health and CMV-seropositive. CDR3s include the opening cysteine and the closing phenylalanine or tryptophan. A D gene is named only where the DNA matches it firmly. Clone size is given for some rows only: seen once, a few or many times, or a class if the clone is expanded.

V	D	J	size	DNA	CDR3
TRBV5-1	-	TRBJ2-2	-	TGCGCCAGCCGTAGCGCGGGGGCCAACACCGGGGAGCTGTTTTTT	CASRSAGANTGELFF
TRBV2	TRBD1	TRBJ2-7	-	TGTGCCAGCAAGGACAGGGTGGACGAGCAGTACTTC	CASKDRVDEQYF
TRBV4-1	-	TRBJ2-7	few	TGCGCCAGCAGCCAGACAGTTCTCTACGAGCAGTACTTC	CASSQTVLYEQYF
TRBV15	TRBD1	TRBJ1-2	few	TGTGCCACCAGCAGAGTGCGTGTGGGACAGTGCACCTTC	CATSRVRVGQCTF
TRBV14	-	TRBJ1-6	-	TGTGCCAGCAGCCAAGATAGGAGGGCTGCGGATTCACCCCTCCACTTT	CASSQDRRAADSPLHF
TRBV7-8	-	TRBJ2-7	-	TGTGCCAGCAGCTCCCAGGGGAGGGGATACGAGCAGTACTTC	CASSSQGRGYEQYF
TRBV20-1	-	TRBJ2-7	-	TGCAGTGCTACCCGCACAAACGAGCAGTACTTC	CSATRTNEQYF
TRBV18	TRBD1	TRBJ2-1	-	TGTGCCAGCACGACAGGGTCCAATGAGCAGTTCTTC	CASTTGSNEQFF
TRBV9	TRBD2	TRBJ2-1	-	TGTGCCAGCAGCGTCTGGGGGAGGGCCAGTTTGAATGAGCAGTTCTTC	CASSVWGRASLNEQFF
TRBV7-2	TRBD1	TRBJ1-6	few	TGTGCCAGCAGCCCGCAGGGGGCGAGCTATAATTCACCCCTCCACTTT	CASSPQGASYNSPLHF
TRBV6-5	TRBD1	TRBJ1-2	once	TGTGCCAGCAACCCGACAGGGCTCTTACGAGGCTACACCTTC	CASNPTGLLRGYTF
TRBV7-6	TRBD1	TRBJ2-7	-	TGTGCCAGCAGCTTAGCGGGAGCAGGGGGCTACGAGCAGTACTTC	CASSLAGAGGYEQYF
TRBV27	TRBD1	TRBJ2-7	-	TGTGCCAGCAGGGTCGCAGGGGGCGAAGGCTACGAGCAGTACTTC	CASRVAGGEGYEQYF
TRBV7-2	TRBD1	TRBJ1-4	-	TGTGCCAGCAGCTTACGACAACAGGGGGCGGGTGAAAAACTGTTTTTT	CASSLRQQGAGEKLFF
TRBV6-5	TRBD1	TRBJ2-3	-	TGTGCCAGCGCTCCGGCAGGGGGCATCACAGATACGCAGTATTTT	CASAPAGGITDTQYF
TRBV30	TRBD1	TRBJ1-2	-	TGTGCCTGGAGCGAAGACAGGGGGCTCGATGGCTACACCTTC	CAWSEDRGLDGYTF
TRBV25-1	TRBD1	TRBJ1-4	-	TGTGCCAGCAGCGCGGGACAGGGGAATGAAAAACTGTTTTTT	CASSAGQGNEKLFF
TRBV19	-	TRBJ2-7	-	TGTGCCAGTAGTATGGACAGAGGTAGCTACGAGCAGTACTTC	CASSMDRGSYEQYF
TRBV12-5	-	TRBJ1-1	-	TGTGCTAGTGGTTTGGGAACCGGGAGGGGCACTGAAGCTTTCTTT	CASGLGTGRGTEAFF
TRBV6-6	TRBD1	TRBJ1-2	-	TGTGCCAGCAGTTACTCGGGACAGAACTATGGCTACACCTTC	CASSYSGQNYGYTF
TRBV7-9	-	TRBJ1-2	-	TGTTCCAGCAGCACAGGGAGATCTCACGCTAACTATGGCTACACCTTC	CSSSTGRSHANYGYTF
TRBV6-6	-	TRBJ1-5	-	TGTGCCAGCAACTACAACCCCCGCAATCAGCCCCAGCATTTT	CASNYNPRNQPQHF
TRBV5-1	-	TRBJ2-7	few	TGCGCCAGCAGCTTGCGGGGGGCCCCCTACGAGCAGTACTTC	CASSLRGAPYEQYF
TRBV5-1	-	TRBJ2-7	-	TGCGCCAGCAGCCCTAGAGGGACACCCAGAGCGCAGTACTTC	CASSPRGTPRAQYF
TRBV7-9	-	TRBJ2-7	-	TGTGCCAGCAGCTCGACCTACGAGCGCGTCTACGAGCAGTACTTC	CASSSTYERVYEQYF
TRBV29-1	-	TRBJ1-2	once	TGCAGCGTTGAGGGTGGGGGGGCAGCTAACTATGGCTACACCTTC	CSVEGGGAANYGYTF
TRBV2	TRBD1	TRBJ1-2	few	TGTGCCAGCTCCGGACAGGGGTCCTACGGCTACACCTTC	CASSGQGSYGYTF